The 4 T cell receptor beta chains listed next were all sequenced from one sample in a study of post-analysis software for immune sequencing data. General observations from the study: Roughly five TRBV segments appeared more often in patients than in controls, and TRBV5-6, TRBV5-1 and TRBV20-1 were among these.

Tagging with unique molecular identifiers was a feature of the TCR beta cDNA libraries. In TCRdb, the PCR reads were re-called with MiXCR into one record per CDR3 protein. The sample yields some 690,000 distinct CDR3 sequences, 55% to 60% seen once. For these receptors, no antigen is known. The specimen was blood. These receptors all stem from a girl aged 2 to 10 with multiple sclerosis.

The chain is built from TRBV6-6 and TRBJ1-2, with a tentative D call TRBD1 (5 bases). Germline lookup yields CDR1 MNHNY and CDR2 SVGAGI (reference sequence). Trimming left V 4 bases short and J 8 bases short, with 17 bases between. The CDR3 has 14 amino acids. CDR3 DNA: TGTGCCAGCAGTTCGGTGGGCAGGGTCGACGGCTACACCTTC. This encodes CASSSVGRVDGYTF.

The chain joins TRBV29-1 to TRBJ1-1, with 11 bases fitting TRBD1. Germline V gives CDR1 SQVTM, CDR2 ANQGSEA. The CDR3 has 13 residues. Trimming took 3 bases from V and 6 from J; bases not matched to a gene: 3. CDR3 residues: CSVDGTGGAEAFF. The DNA for the CDR3 is TGCAGCGTTGACGGGACAGGGGGAGCTGAAGCTTTCTTT.

The V and J genes are TRBV29-1 and TRBJ1-2, with 8 bases identical to TRBD1. Trimming took 1 base from V and 5 from J; bases not matched to a gene: 9. The CDR3 loop spans 15 amino acids. The germline gives CDR1 SQVTM, CDR2 ANQGSEA. In DNA, the CDR3 is TGCAGCGTTGAAGGACCGGGACAGGACTTATATGGCTACACCTTC. Amino acids: CSVEGPGQDLYGYTF.

In this sample, this clonotype turned up a few times. The V and J genes are TRBV5-1 and TRBJ2-1; 8 nucleotides match TRBD1. This CDR3 is built from 15 residues. CDR1 is SGHRS and CDR2 is YFSETQ in the germline V gene. V was clipped by 0 bases and J by 3 bases; unmatched bases: 2. CDR3 nucleotides: TGCGCCAGCAGCTTGGGACAGGGGATCTACAATGAGCAGTTCTTC. Protein sequence: CASSLGQGIYNEQFF.